A selection of T cell receptor beta chains follows, all from one sample in a study of cytomegalovirus exposure and HLA in healthy donors. Some clones are missing from TCRdb's copy, which holds only in-frame ones; the method was immunoSEQ multiplex PCR. The data show 190,000 or so clones, 80% to 85% seen once. The sequencing input was PBMCs. These receptors all come from a young woman in good health and CMV-seropositive. Both conserved end residues are part of each CDR3. A D gene is named only where the DNA matches it firmly. The size of a clone is reported for some rows only, either as once, few or many, or as a class for expanded clones.

length	V	D	J	size	DNA	CDR3
15	TRBV2	TRBD2	TRBJ2-3	NA	TGTGCCAGCTGCGGCGGGGGGTCTAGCACAGATACGCAGTATTTT	CASCGGGSSTDTQYF
14	TRBV6-1	NA	TRBJ1-6	NA	TGTGCCAGCAGTGAAGAAGAGCGTTATTCACCCCTCCACTTT	CASSEEERYSPLHF
16	TRBV4-2	TRBD2	TRBJ2-3	NA	TGTGCCAGCAGCCCTTCGACTAGCGGGGCTACAGATACGCAGTATTTT	CASSPSTSGATDTQYF
16	TRBV15	NA	TRBJ1-3	many	TGTGCCACCAGCAAGATACAGGACCTCTCTGGAAACACCATATATTTT	CATSKIQDLSGNTIYF
13	TRBV27	NA	TRBJ1-5	NA	TGTGCCAGCAGTTGGGGCAGCAATCAGCCCCAGCATTTT	CASSWGSNQPQHF
14	TRBV19	TRBD1	TRBJ2-3	once	TGTGCCGTAGACAGGGGGCTCGGGACAGATACGCAGTATTTT	CAVDRGLGTDTQYF
13	TRBV4-2	NA	TRBJ1-5	NA	TGTGCCAGCAGCCAAGATCCTAAACAGCCCCAGCATTTT	CASSQDPKQPQHF
12	TRBV6-1	NA	TRBJ2-1	once	TGTGCCAGCAGCCAACTATCGGGTGAGCAGTTCTTC	CASSQLSGEQFF
14	TRBV11-3	TRBD1	TRBJ2-7	NA	TGTGCCAGCAGCTCCGGGACAGCCTCCTACGAGCAGTACTTC	CASSSGTASYEQYF
15	TRBV6-5	TRBD1	TRBJ1-2	NA	TGTGCCAGCAGTTACTCGGAGGGGGCAGGGGGTGGCTACACCTTC	CASSYSEGAGGGYTF
12	TRBV19	NA	TRBJ2-5	once	TGTGCCTCCCGGGGTAGCCAAGAGACCCAGTACTTC	CASRGSQETQYF
12	TRBV6-5	NA	TRBJ1-4	NA	TGTGCCAGCAGCACCAGAAGAGAAAAACTGTTTTTT	CASSTRREKLFF
14	TRBV7-6	TRBD1	TRBJ1-4	NA	TGTGCCAGCAGCACGACAGGGGGCAATGAAAAACTGTTTTTT	CASSTTGGNEKLFF
16	TRBV7-8	TRBD1	TRBJ1-6	NA	TGTGCCAGCAGCTTAACCCGCACAGGGGTAAATTCACCCCTCCACTTT	CASSLTRTGVNSPLHF
13	TRBV10-3	NA	TRBJ2-7	NA	TGTGCCATCACCGCAAACCGGGACTACGAGCAGTACTTC	CAITANRDYEQYF
13	TRBV2	NA	TRBJ2-7	NA	TGTGCCAGCGGCAGGGAAGGGGCCTACGAGCAGTACTTC	CASGREGAYEQYF
15	TRBV9	NA	TRBJ1-6	NA	TGTGCCAGCAGCCCAGGAGACAGGACCAATTCACCCCTCCACTTT	CASSPGDRTNSPLHF
19	TRBV9	TRBD2	TRBJ2-1	NA	TGTGCCAGCAGCTTGGGACTAGCGGGGGGCGGCCGTACGTACAATGAGCAGTTCTTC	CASSLGLAGGGRTYNEQFF
15	TRBV19	NA	TRBJ2-5	NA	TGTGCCAGTAAGTCGGGGAAAACAAGGAGAGAGACCCAGTACTTC	CASKSGKTRRETQYF
13	TRBV10-3	NA	TRBJ2-2	NA	TGTGCCATCGCGGGGTCCAACACCGGGGAGCTGTTTTTT	CAIAGSNTGELFF
15	TRBV11-3	TRBD1	TRBJ2-5	NA	TGTGCCAGCAGCTTAACCGGGACAGGGGAAAAGACCCAGTACTTC	CASSLTGTGEKTQYF
16	TRBV9	NA	TRBJ2-3	NA	TGTGCCAGCAGCGTAGCTAGTGACTATCCCACAGATACGCAGTATTTT	CASSVASDYPTDTQYF
13	TRBV11-2	NA	TRBJ2-5	NA	TGTGCCAGCAGCTTAGGAGGGAAAGAGACCCAGTACTTC	CASSLGGKETQYF
18	TRBV2	TRBD1	TRBJ2-1	few	TGTGCCAGCAGACCGGGACAGGGGGTTAGAAGCTCCTACAATGAGCAGTTCTTC	CASRPGQGVRSSYNEQFF
12	TRBV5-6	NA	TRBJ1-2	NA	TGTGCCAGCAGCCGGGGAGACTATGGCTACACCTTC	CASSRGDYGYTF
11	TRBV29-1	NA	TRBJ1-6	few	TGCAGCGTCACCGAGGCCGATCCCCTCCACTTT	CSVTEADPLHF
15	TRBV7-2	NA	TRBJ1-3	NA	TGTGCCAGCAGACCAACTCGGAGCTCTGGAAACACCATATATTTT	CASRPTRSSGNTIYF
15	TRBV5-1	TRBD2	TRBJ2-2	NA	TGCGCCAGCAGCTCGGGACTAGCTCGGACCGGGGAGCTGTTTTTT	CASSSGLARTGELFF
16	TRBV18	NA	TRBJ1-3	NA	TGTGCCAGCTCACCCACCATCGACAGAGCTGGAAACACCATATATTTT	CASSPTIDRAGNTIYF
13	TRBV27	NA	TRBJ2-3	NA	TGTGCCAGCAGTTATCGCAGGGCTGATACGCAGTATTTT	CASSYRRADTQYF
14	TRBV7-8	NA	TRBJ2-1	NA	TGTGCCAGCAGCCCAAAGCAACTAGATAATGAGCAGTTCTTC	CASSPKQLDNEQFF
15	TRBV6-5	NA	TRBJ1-1	NA	TGTGCCAGCAGTTACTCCAGGACCCAGGGCACTGAAGCTTTCTTT	CASSYSRTQGTEAFF
11	TRBV19	NA	TRBJ1-1	once	TGTGCCAGTAGTATGGGGACTCGTGCTTTCTTT	CASSMGTRAFF
14	TRBV6-6	NA	TRBJ2-1	NA	TGTGCCAGCACCCGAGGGGGGGGAAGCAATGAGCAGTTCTTC	CASTRGGGSNEQFF
13	TRBV28	NA	TRBJ1-1	few	TGTGCCAGCAGTCCCCAGGCCCTTCGGGGAGCTTTCTTT	CASSPQALRGAFF
13	TRBV6-1	TRBD1	TRBJ1-6	NA	TGTGCCAGCAGTGGACAGGGAAATTCACCCCTCCACTTT	CASSGQGNSPLHF
14	TRBV7-7	TRBD1	TRBJ2-5	once	TGTGCCAGCAGCTTAAACAGGGGGGAAGAGACCCAGTACTTC	CASSLNRGEETQYF
13	TRBV6-5	NA	TRBJ2-7	NA	TGTGCCAGCAGTGATAGCAGCCTGGGCGAGCAGTACTTC	CASSDSSLGEQYF
13	TRBV2	TRBD1	TRBJ2-7	NA	TGTGCCAGCAGTGCGGACAGGGTGGTCGAGCAGTACTTC	CASSADRVVEQYF
20	TRBV4-1	TRBD1	TRBJ1-6	once	TGCGCCAGCAGCCAAACCCAAGCGGGACAGGGCAACAAGCTTTATTCACCCCTCCACTTT	CASSQTQAGQGNKLYSPLHF
16	TRBV15	NA	TRBJ1-1	NA	TGTGCCACCAGCAATGGCCCGCTTACAGTGAACACTGAAGCTTTCTTT	CATSNGPLTVNTEAFF
14	TRBV25-1	NA	TRBJ2-5	NA	TGTGCCAGCAGTGCTCGGACTGGCCAAGAGACCCAGTACTTC	CASSARTGQETQYF
12	TRBV10-3	NA	TRBJ1-2	NA	TGTGCCATCATAGGGCAGGGCGATGGCTACACCTTC	CAIIGQGDGYTF
16	TRBV9	TRBD2	TRBJ2-7	once	TGTGCCAGCAGCACCAGCCCCGGGACTAGCGGGTACGAGCAGTACTTC	CASSTSPGTSGYEQYF
14	TRBV5-4	NA	TRBJ2-1	NA	TGTGCCAGCAGGCAGTTGGGGGGGCACAATGAGCAGTTCTTC	CASRQLGGHNEQFF
15	TRBV27	TRBD2	TRBJ2-4	once	TGTGCCAGCAGTACCGGGACTAGCGGGGACGGCATTCAGTACTTC	CASSTGTSGDGIQYF
14	TRBV7-2	NA	TRBJ1-3	NA	TGTGCCAGCAGCTTAGGTGGGAGTGGAAACACCATATATTTT	CASSLGGSGNTIYF
15	TRBV2	NA	TRBJ2-5	NA	TGTGCCAGCAGAACCTCCGGGACAAATTTGCAGACCCAGTACTTC	CASRTSGTNLQTQYF
14	TRBV19	NA	TRBJ1-3	NA	TGTGCCAGTAGTATTTATCGCTCTGGAAACACCATATATTTT	CASSIYRSGNTIYF